What follows describes a single T cell receptor beta chain. Its antigen is not known. This CDR3 is built from 13 residues. Trimming stripped 2 bases from V and 6 bases from J, with 11 bases between. CDR1 and CDR2 from the germline V gene are SGHTA and FQGTGA. This sample was included in a study of cytomegalovirus exposure and HLA in healthy donors. Overall study findings and caveats: In a later analysis, DRB1 alleles had the most associated TCRs; HLA-C alleles the fewest. Across donors, sequencing depth was assumed by presence/absence analyses to be roughly uniform.

Both 60 Vbeta primers and 13 Jbeta primers went into the PCR. TCRdb's copy holds only in-frame clones and misses some; the assay was immunoSEQ multiplex PCR. The sample lists over 100,000 clones, approximately 8.9% occurring once. This sequence originates from a woman in her thirties or forties in good health and CMV-seropositive. This chain joins TRBV7-3 and TRBJ2-7; unclear D gene. Sequencing was carried out using PBMCs. CDR3 coding DNA: TGTGCCAGCAGCTTACTCTTTCGCGCCGAGCAGTACTTC. This codes for CASSLLFRAEQYF.